This TCR beta chain comes out of a study of regulatory T cells in long-lasting Graves disease. Study outcomes and limitations: Small sample size may have lowered accuracy.

Germline CDR1 reads SGHRS; CDR2 reads YFSETQ. The CDR3 is 17 amino acids. The ends lost 4 bases at V and 2 bases at J; junction bases unmatched: 12. Time point denoted: newly diagnosed GD, antithyroid drugs for less than 3 months. After RNA was extracted from PBMCs, the TCR library was made from it. One endocrinology department in Xi'an, China, was where patients came from. Tubes containing EDTA received roughly 9 milliliters of drawn peripheral blood. iRepertoire HTBI primers and Arm-PCR of CDR3 regions built TCR beta libraries. TCRdb re-derived calls from the multiplex PCR reads in MiXCR, one entry per CDR3 protein. The sample shows about 540,000 distinct CDR3 sequences, roughly 13% of them seen only once. At least ten counts were recorded for this clonotype. Its target is unknown. These data also formed part of another study, on T cells in Graves' hyperthyroidism and ophthalmopathy. That publication notes: Patients with uncontrolled infections, other autoimmune diseases, pregnancy or lactation were excluded.

The chain uses TRBV5-1 and TRBJ1-5, with 7 bases that match TRBD1. Sequencing was performed on peripheral blood mononuclear cells (PBMCs), taken at new diagnosis, from a patient treated with antithyroid drugs. The source is a man aged 25 to 40 with Graves disease. DNA of the CDR3: TGCGCCAGCAGCCCTAGGGGGCGAGGCGATGGCAATCAGCCCCAGCATTTT. Translation: CASSPRGRGDGNQPQHF.